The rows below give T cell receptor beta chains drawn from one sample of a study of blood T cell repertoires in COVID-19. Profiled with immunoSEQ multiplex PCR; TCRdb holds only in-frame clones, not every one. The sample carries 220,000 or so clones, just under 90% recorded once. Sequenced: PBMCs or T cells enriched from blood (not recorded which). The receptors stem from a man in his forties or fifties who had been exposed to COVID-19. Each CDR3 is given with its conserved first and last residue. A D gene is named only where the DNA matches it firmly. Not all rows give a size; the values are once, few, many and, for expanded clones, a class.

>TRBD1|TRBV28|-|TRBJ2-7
TGTGCCAGCAGTCCACCGGGACAGCACTACGAGCAGTACTTC
CASSPPGQHYEQYF
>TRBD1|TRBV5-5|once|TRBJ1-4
TGTGCCAGCAGCTTGGAAGGGACAGGGGTAGAAAAACTGTTTTTT
CASSLEGTGVEKLFF
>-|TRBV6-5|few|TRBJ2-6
TGTGCCAGCACCAGGGTCTCTGGGGCCAACGTCCTGACTTTC
CASTRVSGANVLTF
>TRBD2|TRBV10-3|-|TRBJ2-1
TGTGCCATCAGGCGACTAGCGGGGGACAATGAGCAGTTCTTC
CAIRRLAGDNEQFF
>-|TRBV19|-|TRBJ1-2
TGTGCCAGTAGTTCGGAGGGAAGGGCGGCGTATGGCTACACCTTC
CASSSEGRAAYGYTF
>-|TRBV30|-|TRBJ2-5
TGTGCCTGGAGTGTCGGGACACCAACCCAAGGGGCCCAGTACTTC
CAWSVGTPTQGAQYF
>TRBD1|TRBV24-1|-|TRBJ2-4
TGTGCCACCAGTGATCCCGGGACAGGGGGAAACATTCAGTACTTC
CATSDPGTGGNIQYF
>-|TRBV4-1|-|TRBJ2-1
-
CASSRSLYQREGNEQFF
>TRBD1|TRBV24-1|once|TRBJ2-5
TGTGCCACCAGTGATCCTGCGGTGGCAGGGGGCATAGAGACCCAGTACTTC
CATSDPAVAGGIETQYF
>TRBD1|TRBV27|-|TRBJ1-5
TGTGCCAGCAGCCCGAGGACAGGGGGGGATCAGCCCCAGCATTTT
CASSPRTGGDQPQHF
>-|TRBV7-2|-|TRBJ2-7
TGTGCCAGCAGCTTATACAGGGACGCCTACGAGCAGTACTTC
CASSLYRDAYEQYF
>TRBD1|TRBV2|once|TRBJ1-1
TGTGCCCTCAGCAACCAGGGGGCCAGCACTGAAGCTTTCTTT
CALSNQGASTEAFF
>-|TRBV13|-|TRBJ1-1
TGTGCCAGCAGCTTAAAGGGGGACACTGAAGCTTTCTTT
CASSLKGDTEAFF
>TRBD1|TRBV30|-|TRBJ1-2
TGTGCCTGGACCAGGGGGAGTATGGACTATGGCTACACCTTC
CAWTRGSMDYGYTF
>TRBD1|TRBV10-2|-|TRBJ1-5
TGCGCCAGCAGTGTAGAGGGACAGGGGAAACAGCCCCAGCATTTT
CASSVEGQGKQPQHF
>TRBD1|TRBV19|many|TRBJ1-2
TGTGCCAGTAGCAAGACAGGGGCGGGGTATGGCTACACCTTC
CASSKTGAGYGYTF
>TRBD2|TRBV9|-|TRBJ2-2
TGTGCCAGCACGAGGTCCCTAGCGGGAGGGCCTTCTCTCACCGGGGAGCTGTTTTTT
CASTRSLAGGPSLTGELFF
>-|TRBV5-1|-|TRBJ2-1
TGCGCCAGCAGCGGGGGACAATCGCTCAATGAGCAGTTCTTC
CASSGGQSLNEQFF
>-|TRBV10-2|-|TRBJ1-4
TGCGCCAGCAGTGTCAAACAAATCTCCCTATCGGGGAATGAAAAACTGTTTTTT
CASSVKQISLSGNEKLFF
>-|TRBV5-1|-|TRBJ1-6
TGCGCCAGCAGCCAACGGGACACTGATTCACCCCTCCACTTT
CASSQRDTDSPLHF
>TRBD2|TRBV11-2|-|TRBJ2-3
TGTGCCAGCAGACATAGTGGTAGCGGGGGGGCAATAGATACGCAGTATTTT
CASRHSGSGGAIDTQYF
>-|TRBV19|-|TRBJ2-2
TGTGCCAGTAGTATTACAGGGTTTACCGGGGAGCTGTTTTTT
CASSITGFTGELFF
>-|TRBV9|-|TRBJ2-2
TGTGCCAGCAGCGTTTCGGTAGGAGTTGGCACCGGGGAGCTGTTTTTT
CASSVSVGVGTGELFF
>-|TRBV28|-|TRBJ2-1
TGTGCCAGCAGTCCCGGACACCGAATCGGTGAGCAGTTCTTC
CASSPGHRIGEQFF
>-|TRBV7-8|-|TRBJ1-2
TGTGCCAGCAGCTTAGGCAGGGTCGGTGGCTATGGCTACACCTTC
CASSLGRVGGYGYTF
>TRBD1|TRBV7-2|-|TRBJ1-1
TGTGCCAGCAGCTTGAACAGGGGGGGCAACACTGAAGCTTTCTTT
CASSLNRGGNTEAFF
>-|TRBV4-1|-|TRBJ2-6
TGCGCCAGCAGCCAACCTCAGACAGGATGGGCCAACGTCCTGACTTTC
CASSQPQTGWANVLTF
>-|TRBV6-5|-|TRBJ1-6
TGTGCCAGCAGCGGTCCGGGGTCACCCCTCCACTTT
CASSGPGSPLHF
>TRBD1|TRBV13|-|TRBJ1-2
TGTGCCAGCAGCGACGGACAGGGAAACTATGGCTACACCTTC
CASSDGQGNYGYTF
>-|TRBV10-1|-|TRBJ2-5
TGCGCCAGCAGTGAGTCTGGGGGCCGGGAGACCCAGTACTTC
CASSESGGRETQYF
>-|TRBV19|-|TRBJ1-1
TGTGCCAGTAGTATCCCGGCAGGGTCTGGCACTGAAGCTTTCTTT
CASSIPAGSGTEAFF
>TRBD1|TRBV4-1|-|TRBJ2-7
TGCGCCAGCAGCCAAGAAGTAAACAGGGGCTCCTACGAGCAGTACTTC
CASSQEVNRGSYEQYF
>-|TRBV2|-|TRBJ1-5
TGTGCCAGCAGTTATGATCGGTCCCAGCATTTT
CASSYDRSQHF
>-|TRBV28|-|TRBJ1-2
TGTGCCAGCAGTTTCCTTCATGTGGGCTCGAGCTATGGCTACACCTTC
CASSFLHVGSSYGYTF
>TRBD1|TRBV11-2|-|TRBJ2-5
TGTGCCAGCAGCCAGGGGGTTTGGGGAGAGACCCAGTACTTC
CASSQGVWGETQYF
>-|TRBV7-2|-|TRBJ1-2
TGTGCCAGCAGCCTTCAGACAGGAGTAACCGGCTACACCTTC
CASSLQTGVTGYTF
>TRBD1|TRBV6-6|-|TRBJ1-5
TGTGCCAGCAGCGGAAGACAGGGCTCGGCGGGGCAGCCCCAGCATTTT
CASSGRQGSAGQPQHF
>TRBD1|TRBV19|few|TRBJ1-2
TGTGCCAGTAGTCTGCGGGACAGGGCACAGGGCTACACCTTC
CASSLRDRAQGYTF
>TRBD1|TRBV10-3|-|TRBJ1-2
TGTGCCATCAACCTGGGACAGACTAACTATGGCTACACCTTC
CAINLGQTNYGYTF
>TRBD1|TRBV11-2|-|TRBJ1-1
TGTGCCAGCAGCGGGACAGGGATTGAAGCTTTCTTT
CASSGTGIEAFF
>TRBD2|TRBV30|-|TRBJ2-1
TGTGCCTGGAGTGTACGGGGACTAGTCATCGGTAATGAGCAGTTCTTC
CAWSVRGLVIGNEQFF